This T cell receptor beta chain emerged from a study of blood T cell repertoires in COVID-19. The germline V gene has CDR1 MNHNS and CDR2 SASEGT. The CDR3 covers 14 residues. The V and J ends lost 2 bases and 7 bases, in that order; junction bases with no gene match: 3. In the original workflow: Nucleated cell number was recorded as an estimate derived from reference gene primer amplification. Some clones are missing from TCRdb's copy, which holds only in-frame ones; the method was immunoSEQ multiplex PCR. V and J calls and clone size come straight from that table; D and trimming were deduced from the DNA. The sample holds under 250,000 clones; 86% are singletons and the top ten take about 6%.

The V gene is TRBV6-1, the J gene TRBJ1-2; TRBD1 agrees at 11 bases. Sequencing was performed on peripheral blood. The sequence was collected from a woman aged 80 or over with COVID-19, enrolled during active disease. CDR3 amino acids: CASSEWGQGGGYTF. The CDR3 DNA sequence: TGTGCCAGCAGTGAATGGGGACAGGGGGGTGGCTACACCTTC.